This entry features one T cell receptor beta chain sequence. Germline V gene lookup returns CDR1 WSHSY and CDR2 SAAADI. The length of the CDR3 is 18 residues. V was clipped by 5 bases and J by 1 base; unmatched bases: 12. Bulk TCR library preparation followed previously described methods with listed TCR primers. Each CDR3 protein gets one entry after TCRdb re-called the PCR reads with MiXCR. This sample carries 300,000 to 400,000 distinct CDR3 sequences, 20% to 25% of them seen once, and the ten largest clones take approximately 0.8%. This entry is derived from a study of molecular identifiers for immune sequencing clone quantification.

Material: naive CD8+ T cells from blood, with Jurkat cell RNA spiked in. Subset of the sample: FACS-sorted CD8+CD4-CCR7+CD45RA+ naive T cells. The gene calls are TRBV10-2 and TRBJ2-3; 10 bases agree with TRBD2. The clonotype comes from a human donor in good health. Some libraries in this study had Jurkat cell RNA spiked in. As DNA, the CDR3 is TGCGCCAGCAGTTCCACCCTTAGCGGGGGGTCCCGCACAGATACGCAGTATTTT. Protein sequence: CASSSTLSGGSRTDTQYF.